This T cell receptor (beta chain) comes out of a study of T-cell memory formation after mild COVID-19. This CDR3 has 14 amino acids. Germline CDR1 and CDR2: SGHTA and FQGNSA. V was clipped by 4 bases and J by 5 bases, with 14 bases between them. Only a few counts were recorded for this clonotype. Its antigen is unidentified. TCRdb reprocessed the 5' RACE reads with MiXCR, giving one entry per CDR3 protein. The sample has about 260,000 distinct CDR3 sequences, roughly 8.2% seen once. Study observations and caveats: In pre-infection memory, a portion of responding clones appeared, which suggested that cross-reactive memory joined. CD4+ contracting clones were found mainly in CM and EM, and CD8+ ones in EMRA.

The clonotype was recovered from a man aged 18 to 30 who had mild COVID-19 (a few samples of this study predate the infection). Cell type and time point are not known. Input material: PBMCs or a T cell subset sorted from them (not recorded which). The chain has TRBV7-2 and TRBJ2-5; a possible D gene is TRBD2 (6 bases). CDR3 nucleotide sequence: TGTGCCAGCAGCTCCTCAGGACTATCGGAGACCCAGTACTTC. This translates into CASSSSGLSETQYF.